The subject of this entry is one T cell receptor (beta chain). Its binding antigen is unknown. No much larger clonotype is one base removed from it; base qualities were not supplied. TCRbeta CDR3 regions were amplified from genomic DNA by means of the immunoSEQ Assay, a bias-controlled multiplex PCR. Per the original workflow: The number of nucleated cells in each sample was estimated from the amplification of reference gene primers within the assay. Sequence reads were collapsed and filtered to measure the absolute abundance of every unique TCRbeta CDR3 rearrangement. For each sample, productive Simpson clonality was calculated as the square root of Simpson's diversity index over productive rearrangements. The table was pulled from immuneACCESS by TCRdb, which kept in-frame rearrangements only. Such tables lose some clones; where checked, under half of the loss comes from unresolved V genes, and the rest has no known cause. For V, J and clone size, that table is used; D and trimming come from the DNA. The sample has about 100,000 clones on record, about 80% of them singletons. Around 10% of the sample goes to the ten largest clones.

The sample is drawn from a study of blood T cell repertoires in COVID-19 (dated by TCRdb to 2020 to 2021). Regarding the study in general: Samples covering the acute and convalescent phases of COVID-19 were provided by collaborators in the United States, Italy and Spain. Subjects who had been exposed to COVID-19, were actively infected with it, or had recovered from it provided the deeply sampled blood TCRbeta repertoires that made up the dataset. Samples were obtained from the ongoing ImmuneRACE study (first 160 participants) and from 1,000 to 1,500 subjects provided by 6 global collaborators. The material from the prospective study consisted of cDNA or gDNA derived from T cells, B-cell-depleted T cells, or PBMCs. Where available, HLA class I and class II types were taken from metadata supplied by the sample provider and were not determined by assay-based typing. Sample metadata almost always included a de-identified subject ID, COVID-19 status, age in years and sex. A freely available public database, intended as a resource for researchers studying the immune response to SARS-CoV-2, is where the repertoires were released. Beyond this particular receptor, the publication reports: The amount of clinical and demographic metadata varied by source and participant and was provided uncurated.

The germline V gene (reference sequence) provides CDR1 DFQATT and CDR2 SNEGSKA. Deletion took 4 bases off V and 3 bases off J, with a span of 6 bases between the germline ends. Including the terminal cysteine and phenylalanine, the CDR3 comprises 11 residues. Left in the record is the CDR3 DNA by itself, 33 bases read in frame from the first base. The collaborating institutions used their own protocols to collect whole blood in K2EDTA tubes. For TCRbeta analysis, collaborator samples were shipped as frozen whole blood, as isolated PBMCs, or as DNA extracted from either sample type. This chain joins TRBV20-1 to TRBJ1-2; the D gene remains uncertain. The receptor comes from a woman in her 70s with acute or convalescent COVID-19. The material sequenced was peripheral blood. The CDR3 reads CSAIQDYGYTF. The DNA reads as follows: TGCAGTGCTATACAAGACTATGGCTACACCTTC.